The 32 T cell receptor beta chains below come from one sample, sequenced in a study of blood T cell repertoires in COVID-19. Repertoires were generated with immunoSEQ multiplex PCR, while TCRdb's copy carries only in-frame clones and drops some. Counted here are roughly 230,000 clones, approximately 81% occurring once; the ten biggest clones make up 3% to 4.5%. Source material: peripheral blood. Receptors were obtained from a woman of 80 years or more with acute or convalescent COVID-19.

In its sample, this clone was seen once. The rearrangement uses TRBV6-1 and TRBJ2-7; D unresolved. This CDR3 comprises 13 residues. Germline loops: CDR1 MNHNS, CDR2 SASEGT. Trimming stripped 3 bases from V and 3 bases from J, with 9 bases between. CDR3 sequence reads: CASSDTPGYEQYF. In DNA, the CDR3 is TGTGCCAGCAGTGATACCCCAGGCTACGAGCAGTACTTC.

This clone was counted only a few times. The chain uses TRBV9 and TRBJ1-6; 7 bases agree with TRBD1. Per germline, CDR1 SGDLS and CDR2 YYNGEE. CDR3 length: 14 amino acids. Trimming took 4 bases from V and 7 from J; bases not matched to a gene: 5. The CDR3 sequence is CASSSGQTNSPLHF. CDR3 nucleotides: TGTGCCAGCAGCTCGGGACAGACCAATTCACCCCTCCACTTT. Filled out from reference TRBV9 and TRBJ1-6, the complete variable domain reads DSGVTQTPKHLITATGQRVTLRCSPRSGDLSVYWYQQSLDQGLQFLIQYYNGEERAKGNILERFSAQQFPDLHSELNLSSLELGDSALYFCASSSGQTNSPLHFGNGTRLTVT.

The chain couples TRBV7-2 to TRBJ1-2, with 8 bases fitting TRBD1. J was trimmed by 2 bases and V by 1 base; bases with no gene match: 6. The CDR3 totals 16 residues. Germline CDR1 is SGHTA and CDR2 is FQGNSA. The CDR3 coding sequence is TGTGCCAGCAGCTTAGTACCCAGGGGGCTAAACTATGGCTACACCTTC. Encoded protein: CASSLVPRGLNYGYTF.

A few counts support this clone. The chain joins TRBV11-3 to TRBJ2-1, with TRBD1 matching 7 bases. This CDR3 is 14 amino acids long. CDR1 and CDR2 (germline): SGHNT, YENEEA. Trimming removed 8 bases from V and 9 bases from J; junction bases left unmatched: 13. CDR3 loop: CASSRQGSVGEQFF. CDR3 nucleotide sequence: TGTGCCAGCTCAAGACAGGGCTCGGTTGGTGAGCAGTTCTTC.

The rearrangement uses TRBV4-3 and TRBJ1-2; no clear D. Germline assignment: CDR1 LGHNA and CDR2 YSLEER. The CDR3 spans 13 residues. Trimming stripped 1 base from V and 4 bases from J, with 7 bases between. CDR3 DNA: TGCGCCAGCAGCCAAGTCGGTACCTATGGCTACACCTTC. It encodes CASSQVGTYGYTF.

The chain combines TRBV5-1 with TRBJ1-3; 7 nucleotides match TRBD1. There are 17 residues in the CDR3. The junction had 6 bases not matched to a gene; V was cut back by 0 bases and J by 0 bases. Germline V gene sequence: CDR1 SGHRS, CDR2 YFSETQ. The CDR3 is CASSLEGGPLSGNTIYF. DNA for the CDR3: TGCGCCAGCAGCTTGGAAGGGGGCCCTCTCTCTGGAAACACCATATATTTT.

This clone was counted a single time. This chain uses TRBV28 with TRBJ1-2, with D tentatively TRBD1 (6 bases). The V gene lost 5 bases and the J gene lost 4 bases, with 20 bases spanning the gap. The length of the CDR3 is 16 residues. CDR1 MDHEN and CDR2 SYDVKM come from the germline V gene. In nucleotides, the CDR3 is TGTGCCAGCAGTCCTACCCTTACAGGGTCCGGCTATGGCTACACCTTC. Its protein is CASSPTLTGSGYGYTF.

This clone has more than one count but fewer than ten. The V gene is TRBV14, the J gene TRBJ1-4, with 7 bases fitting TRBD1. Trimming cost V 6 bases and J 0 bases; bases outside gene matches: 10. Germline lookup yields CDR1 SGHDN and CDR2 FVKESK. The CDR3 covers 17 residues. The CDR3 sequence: CASSQRGLIPTNEKLFF. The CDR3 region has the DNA TGTGCCAGCAGTCAAAGGGGGCTCATCCCAACTAATGAAAAACTGTTTTTT.

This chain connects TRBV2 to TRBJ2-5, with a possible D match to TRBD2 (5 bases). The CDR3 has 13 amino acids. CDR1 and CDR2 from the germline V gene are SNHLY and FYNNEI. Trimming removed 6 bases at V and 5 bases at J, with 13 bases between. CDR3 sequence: CASRTDLRETQYF. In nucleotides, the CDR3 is TGTGCCAGCAGGACGGACTTAAGGGAGACCCAGTACTTC.

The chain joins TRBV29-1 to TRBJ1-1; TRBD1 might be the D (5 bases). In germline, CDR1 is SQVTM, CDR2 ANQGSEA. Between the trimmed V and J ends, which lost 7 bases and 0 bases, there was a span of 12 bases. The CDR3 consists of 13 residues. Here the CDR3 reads CSGGRGLNTEAFF. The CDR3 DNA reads TGCAGCGGCGGGAGGGGACTGAACACTGAAGCTTTCTTT. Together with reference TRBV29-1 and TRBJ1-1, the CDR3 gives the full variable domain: SAVISQKPSRDICQRGTSLTIQCQVDSQVTMMFWYRQQPGQSLTLIATANQGSEATYESGFVIDKFPISRPNLTFSTLTVSNMSPEDSSIYLCSGGRGLNTEAFFGQGTRLTVV.

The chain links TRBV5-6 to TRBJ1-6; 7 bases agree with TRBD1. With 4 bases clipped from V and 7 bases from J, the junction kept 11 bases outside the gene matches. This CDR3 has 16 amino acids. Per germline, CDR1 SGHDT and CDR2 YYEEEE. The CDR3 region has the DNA TGTGCCAGCAGCCCCGGGACAGTATCGAGAAATTCACCCCTCCACTTT. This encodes CASSPGTVSRNSPLHF. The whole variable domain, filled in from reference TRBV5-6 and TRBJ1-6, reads DAGVTQSPTHLIKTRGQQVTLRCSPKSGHDTVSWYQQALGQGPQFIFQYYEEEERQRGNFPDRFSGHQFPNYSSELNVNALLLGDSALYLCASSPGTVSRNSPLHFGNGTRLTVT.

The CDR3 loop is CAIATGLNTEAFF. In DNA, the CDR3 is TGTGCCATTGCGACAGGATTAAACACTGAAGCTTTCTTT. This chain uses TRBV2 with TRBJ1-1, with D perhaps matching TRBD1 (6 bases). Germline CDR1 is SNHLY and CDR2 is FYNNEI. The CDR3 consists of 13 residues. Trimming took off 10 bases at V and 2 bases at J, with 14 bases between the two ends.

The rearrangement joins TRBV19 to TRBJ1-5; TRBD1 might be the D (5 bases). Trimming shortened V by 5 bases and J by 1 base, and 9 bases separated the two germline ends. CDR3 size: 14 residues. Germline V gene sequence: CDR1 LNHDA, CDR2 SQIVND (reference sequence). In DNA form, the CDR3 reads TGTGCCAGTAGTCCTGACAGCAGCAATCAGCCCCAGCATTTT. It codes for CASSPDSSNQPQHF.

Here the CDR3 DNA reads TGTGCCAGCTCACCCACAGGGAGCGGCTATGGCTACACCTTC. It yields the protein CASSPTGSGYGYTF. The gene calls are TRBV18 and TRBJ1-2; D is possibly TRBD1 (6 bases). Germline V gene lookup returns CDR1 KGHSH and CDR2 LQKENI. V gave up 3 bases and J gave up 4 bases, with 12 bases separating them. CDR3 length: 14 amino acids.

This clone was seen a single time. The CDR3 nucleotides are TGTGCCAGCAGCTCCCCACAAGGCACAGATACGCAGTATTTT. It codes for CASSSPQGTDTQYF. The V gene is TRBV5-4, the J gene TRBJ2-3; D gene ambiguous. Between the trimmed V and J ends, which lost 3 bases and 1 base, there was a span of 9 bases. From germline, CDR1 is SGHNT and CDR2 YYREEE (reference sequence). This CDR3 is built from 14 residues.

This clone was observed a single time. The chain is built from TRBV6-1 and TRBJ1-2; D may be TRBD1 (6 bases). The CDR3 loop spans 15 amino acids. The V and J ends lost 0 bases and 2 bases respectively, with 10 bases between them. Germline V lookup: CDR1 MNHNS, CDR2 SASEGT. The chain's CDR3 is CASSEAWTENYGYTF. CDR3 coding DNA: TGTGCCAGCAGTGAAGCATGGACAGAGAACTATGGCTACACCTTC.

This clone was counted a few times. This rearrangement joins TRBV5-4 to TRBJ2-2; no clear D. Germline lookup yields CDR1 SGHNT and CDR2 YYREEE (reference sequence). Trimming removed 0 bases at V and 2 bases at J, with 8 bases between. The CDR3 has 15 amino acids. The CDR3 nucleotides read TGTGCCAGCAGCTTGGTTTCCTCCAACACCGGGGAGCTGTTTTTT. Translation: CASSLVSSNTGELFF.

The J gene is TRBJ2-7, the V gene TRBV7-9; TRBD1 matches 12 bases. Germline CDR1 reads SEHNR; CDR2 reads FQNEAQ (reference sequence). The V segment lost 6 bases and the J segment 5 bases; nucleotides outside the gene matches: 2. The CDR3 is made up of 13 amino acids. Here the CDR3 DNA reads TGTGCCAGCAGAGGGACAGGGGGCAACGAGCAGTACTTC. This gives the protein CASRGTGGNEQYF.

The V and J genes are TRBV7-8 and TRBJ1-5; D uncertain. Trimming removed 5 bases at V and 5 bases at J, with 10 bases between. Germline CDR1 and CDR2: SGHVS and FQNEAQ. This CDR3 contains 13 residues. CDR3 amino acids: CASSLKSDQPQHF. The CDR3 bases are TGTGCCAGCAGCCTTAAGAGTGATCAGCCCCAGCATTTT.

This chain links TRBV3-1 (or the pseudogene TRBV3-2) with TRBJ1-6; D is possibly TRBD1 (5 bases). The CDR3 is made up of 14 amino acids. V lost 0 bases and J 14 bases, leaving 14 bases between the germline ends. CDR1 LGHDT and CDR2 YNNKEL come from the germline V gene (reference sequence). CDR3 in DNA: TGTGCCAGCAGCCAAGAACGGGGGACTCCGGCCCTCCACTTT. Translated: CASSQERGTPALHF.

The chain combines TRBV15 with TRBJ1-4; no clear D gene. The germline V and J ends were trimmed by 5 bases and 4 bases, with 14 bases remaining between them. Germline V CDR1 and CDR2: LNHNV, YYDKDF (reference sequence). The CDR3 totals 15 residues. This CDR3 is CATSAPGVDNEKLFF. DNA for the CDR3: TGTGCCACCAGCGCGCCCGGTGTCGATAATGAAAAACTGTTTTTT.

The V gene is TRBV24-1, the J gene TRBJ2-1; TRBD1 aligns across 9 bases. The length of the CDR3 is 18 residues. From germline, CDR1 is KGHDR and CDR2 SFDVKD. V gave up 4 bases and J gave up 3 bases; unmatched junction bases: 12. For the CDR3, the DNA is TGTGCCACCAGTGACCCCCGTGGAACAGGGGGCCTCTACAATGAGCAGTTCTTC. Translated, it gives CATSDPRGTGGLYNEQFF.

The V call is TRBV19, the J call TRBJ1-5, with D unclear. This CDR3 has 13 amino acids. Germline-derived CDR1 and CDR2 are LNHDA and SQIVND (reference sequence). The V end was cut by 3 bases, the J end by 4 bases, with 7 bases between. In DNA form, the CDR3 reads TGTGCCAGTAGTATTCAGTATAATCAGCCCCAGCATTTT. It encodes CASSIQYNQPQHF.

CDR3 protein: CASSIRARAGPMDEQFF. DNA for the CDR3: TGTGCCAGTAGTATACGAGCCAGGGCGGGGCCCATGGATGAGCAGTTCTTC. The V call is TRBV19, the J call TRBJ2-1, with D possibly matching TRBD2 (6 bases). There are 17 residues in the CDR3. The V end was cut by 2 bases, the J end by 8 bases, with 22 bases between. Germline V gene data show CDR1 as LNHDA and CDR2 as SQIVND (reference sequence).

The CDR3 DNA reads as TGTGCCAGCAGCGGGGGGGCAACAGATACGCAGTATTTT. Translation gives CASSGGATDTQYF. V gene TRBV12-3 or TRBV12-4 combines with J gene TRBJ2-3, with 8 bases fitting TRBD2. CDR3 length: 13 residues. V shed 6 bases, J shed 3 bases, and the junction held 2 bases outside the gene matches.

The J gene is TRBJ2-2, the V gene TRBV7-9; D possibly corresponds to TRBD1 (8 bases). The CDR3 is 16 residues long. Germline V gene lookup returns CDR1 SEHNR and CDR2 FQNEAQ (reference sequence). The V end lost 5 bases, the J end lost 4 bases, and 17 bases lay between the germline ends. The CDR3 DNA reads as TGTGCCAGCAGCCCCCGGACAGGGAGGGTCACCGGGGAGCTGTTTTTT. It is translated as CASSPRTGRVTGELFF.

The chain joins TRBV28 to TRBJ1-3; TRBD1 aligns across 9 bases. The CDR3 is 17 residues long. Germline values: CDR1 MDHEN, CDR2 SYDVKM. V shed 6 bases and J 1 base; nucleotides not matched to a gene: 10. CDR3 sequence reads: CASSRTGGSSSGNTIYF. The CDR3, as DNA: TGTGCCAGCAGCCGTACAGGGGGCTCATCATCTGGAAACACCATATATTTT. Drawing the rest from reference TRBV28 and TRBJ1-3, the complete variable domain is DVKVTQSSRYLVKRTGEKVFLECVQDMDHENMFWYRQDPGLGLRLIYFSYDVKMKEKGDIPEGYSVSREKKERFSLILESASTNQTSMYLCASSRTGGSSSGNTIYFGEGSWLTVV.

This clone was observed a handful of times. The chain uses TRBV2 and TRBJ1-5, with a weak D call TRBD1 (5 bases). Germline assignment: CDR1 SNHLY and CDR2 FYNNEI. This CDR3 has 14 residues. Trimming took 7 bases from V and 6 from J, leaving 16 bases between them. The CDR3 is CASKPGGGSQPQHF. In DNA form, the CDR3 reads TGTGCCAGCAAGCCCGGGGGAGGGAGTCAGCCCCAGCATTTT.

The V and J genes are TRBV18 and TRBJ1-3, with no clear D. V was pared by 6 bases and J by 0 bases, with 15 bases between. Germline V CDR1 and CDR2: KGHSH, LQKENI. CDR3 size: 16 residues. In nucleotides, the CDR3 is TGTGCCAGCTCCACCAAACAACAAGTCTCTGGAAACACCATATATTTT. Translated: CASSTKQQVSGNTIYF.

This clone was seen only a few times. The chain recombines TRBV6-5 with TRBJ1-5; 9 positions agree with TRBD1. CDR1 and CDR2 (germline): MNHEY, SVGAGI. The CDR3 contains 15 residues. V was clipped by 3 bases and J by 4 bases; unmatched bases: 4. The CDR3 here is CASSYNRGPNQPQHF. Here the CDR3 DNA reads TGTGCCAGCAGTTATAACAGGGGGCCAAATCAGCCCCAGCATTTT.

The CDR3 sequence is CASTPTANYGYTF. The CDR3 coding sequence is TGTGCCAGCACCCCGACTGCAAACTATGGCTACACCTTC. V is TRBV3-1 (or the pseudogene TRBV3-2) and J is TRBJ1-2, with no clear D. V gave up 7 bases and J gave up 2 bases, with 11 bases separating them. CDR1 LGHDT and CDR2 YNNKEL come from the germline V gene (reference sequence). The length of the CDR3 is 13 residues.

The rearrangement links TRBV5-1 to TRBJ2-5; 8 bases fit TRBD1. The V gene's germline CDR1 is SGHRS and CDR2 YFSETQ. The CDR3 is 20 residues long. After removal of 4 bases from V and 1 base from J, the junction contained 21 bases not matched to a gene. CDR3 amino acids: CASSPGRWQGASPGQETQYF. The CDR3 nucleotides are TGCGCCAGCAGCCCGGGCAGGTGGCAGGGGGCGTCCCCTGGCCAAGAGACCCAGTACTTC.